This T cell receptor (beta chain) originates from a study of blood T cells in healthy people across ages. Together with a sample-barcoded 5' primer, a J-beta primer mix was included in a second PCR lasting about 7 to 12 cycles. Each of the cDNA molecules was tagged by a template-switch adaptor with 12 random nucleotides. MiXCR, run by TCRdb on the 5' RACE reads, gives a single entry per CDR3 protein. Among over a million distinct CDR3 sequences listed, 40% to 45% were seen once. The CDR3 contains 11 residues. The ends were cut back, 7 bases at V and 6 bases at J, with 11 bases in the middle. Germline loops: CDR1 SQVTM, CDR2 ANQGSEA. Sample donors were healthy Caucasian individuals that came from Russia, aged roughly 6 to 95. Every sample yielded at least 6.5 million isolated PBMCs.

The rearrangement uses TRBV29-1 and TRBJ2-3; no firm D call. Sequencing input: blood. This TCR was sampled from a woman between 55 and 75 years old in good health. The CDR3 is CSALVEDTQYF. The DNA for the CDR3 is TGCAGCGCCCTAGTGGAGGATACGCAGTATTTT.